This T cell receptor beta chain was sequenced during a study of blood T cell repertoires in COVID-19. Germline V gene sequence: CDR1 SGDLS, CDR2 YYNGEE. Trimming took 2 bases from V and 4 from J; bases not matched to a gene: 6. This CDR3 has 15 residues. In the source study's methods: Amplified reference gene primers provided the basis for estimating nucleated cell counts. Sequencing was performed with immunoSEQ multiplex PCR; in TCRdb, only in-frame clones are kept and a portion is missing. The V and J calls and the clone size are those of that table, but D and trimming were determined from the DNA. The sample comprises 45,000 to 55,000 clones, about 85% of which are singletons, and around 2.7% rests with the top ten.

Material for sequencing was peripheral blood. The sequence was obtained from a man in his fifties or sixties with acute or convalescent COVID-19. The chain joins TRBV9 to TRBJ2-3, with 8 bases that match TRBD1. CDR3 sequence reads: CASSVNPGGSDTQYF. The CDR3 nucleotides are TGTGCCAGCAGCGTCAACCCAGGGGGCTCAGATACGCAGTATTTT.